Sequencing of this TCR beta chain was carried out in a study of cytomegalovirus exposure and HLA in healthy donors. Study-wide results and limits: The study flagged roughly 160 TCR beta chains as cytomegalovirus-associated.

This CDR3 is built from 18 residues. Per germline, CDR1 LNHDA and CDR2 SQIVND (reference sequence). V shed 0 bases, J shed 0 bases, and the junction held 6 bases outside the gene matches. A remark on this clone: Its antigen is still unknown.

Only in-frame clones appear in the TCRdb table, and some are missing; sequencing was by immunoSEQ multiplex PCR. Here the sample spans 120,000 to 150,000 clones, 86% being singletons. The donors were members of the validation cohort, which comprised roughly 130 subjects and was separate from the first cohort of 600 to 800 subjects. The sample consisted of PBMCs. V and J are TRBV19 and TRBJ2-5; 11 positions agree with TRBD2. This receptor was taken from a man younger than 35 in good health and CMV-seronegative. The CDR3 protein is CASSIEGGTSGYQETQYF. DNA of the CDR3: TGTGCCAGTAGTATAGAAGGGGGGACTAGCGGATACCAAGAGACCCAGTACTTC.